The clone carrying this T cell receptor (beta chain) was recorded a few times. Its specificity is not known. The CDR3 covers 18 residues. Germline V lookup: CDR1 SGHDT, CDR2 YYEEEE. The germline V and J ends were trimmed by 0 bases and 2 bases, with 19 bases remaining between them. This sample was taken from a study of T-cell reconstitution after alpha-beta-depleted transplantation in children. Findings and limits, study-wide: Reportedly, roughly two months post-transplant, alpha-beta T cells arose from several hundred expanded graft clones. A year had passed since transplant, and T-cell counts and diversity by then came mostly from newly produced T cells.

Unique molecular identifiers were incorporated during preparation of the TCRbeta library. TCRdb called the PCR reads again in MiXCR, with one record for every CDR3 protein. The table records more than 400,000 distinct CDR3 sequences, 43% of them present only once. V usage is TRBV5-6 and J usage is TRBJ2-3; D gene uncertain. The source of this sequence is a girl between 2 and 10 years old with aplastic anemia, due to receive a stem cell transplant. The specimen was PBMCs, collected before TCRalphabeta/CD19-depleted stem cell transplant. The CDR3 DNA sequence: TGTGCCAGCAGCTTGGCCGGGCCAAGGGCACCACTCACAGATACGCAGTATTTT. Amino acids: CASSLAGPRAPLTDTQYF.